The 15 T cell receptor beta chains in this list originate from one sample, sequenced in a study of blood T cell repertoires in COVID-19. The table came from immunoSEQ multiplex PCR; TCRdb's copy has only in-frame clones and leaves some out. Here the sample spans about 22,000 clones, about 90% being singletons. Input material: peripheral blood. All receptors derive from an older man with acute or convalescent COVID-19.

The V call is TRBV28, the J call TRBJ1-5; 8 bases map to TRBD1. This CDR3 is 14 amino acids long. Germline V CDR1 and CDR2: MDHEN, SYDVKM. After removal of 6 bases from V and 3 bases from J, the junction contained 4 bases not matched to a gene. In nucleotides, the CDR3 is TGTGCCAGCAGCCGGGACAGGCTCAATCAGCCCCAGCATTTT. This translates into CASSRDRLNQPQHF.

The chain couples TRBV19 to TRBJ2-2; TRBD1 matches at 9 bases. The CDR3 is 18 amino acids. V trimming: 3 bases; J trimming: 4 bases; junction bases outside the gene matches: 12. In germline, CDR1 is LNHDA, CDR2 SQIVND (reference sequence). For the CDR3, the DNA is TGTGCCAGTAGTATCTATATTACAGGGGGCGGATCCACCGGGGAGCTGTTTTTT. This encodes CASSIYITGGGSTGELFF. The variable domain in full, completed from reference TRBV19 and TRBJ2-2, reads DGGITQSPKYLFRKEGQNVTLSCEQNLNHDAMYWYRQDPGQGLRLIYYSQIVNDFQKGDIAEGYSVSREKKESFPLTVTSAQKNPTAFYLCASSIYITGGGSTGELFFGEGSRLTVL.

The CDR3 loop is CASSQPGGNEKLFF. The CDR3 DNA reads TGTGCCAGCAGCCAACCCGGGGGGAATGAAAAACTGTTTTTT. The V and J genes are TRBV3-1 (or the pseudogene TRBV3-2) and TRBJ1-4, with D perhaps TRBD1 (5 bases). Germline CDR1 reads LGHDT; CDR2 reads YNNKEL (reference sequence). The CDR3 runs 14 residues. V lost 2 bases, J lost 5 bases, and 9 bases lay in between.

The V gene is TRBV9, the J gene TRBJ2-7, with 7 nucleotides matching TRBD2. CDR3 length: 15 residues. Germline V gives CDR1 SGDLS, CDR2 YYNGEE. V lost 0 bases to trimming and J lost 7 bases; unmatched junction nucleotides: 10. This chain's CDR3 is CASSVADGPGGEQYF. CDR3 nucleotide sequence: TGTGCCAGCAGCGTAGCTGATGGCCCGGGGGGAGAGCAGTACTTC.

J is TRBJ2-1 and V is TRBV29-1; 15 nucleotides match TRBD2. The CDR3 has 18 residues. Germline values: CDR1 SQVTM, CDR2 ANQGSEA. V shed 8 bases, J shed 4 bases, and the junction held 15 bases outside the gene matches. The CDR3 nucleotides read TGCAGCCCAATGGGGGGACTAGCGGGAGGCCGTGAGTACAATGAGCAGTTCTTC. It codes for CSPMGGLAGGREYNEQFF.

V gene TRBV3-1 (or the pseudogene TRBV3-2) combines with J gene TRBJ2-3; 10 bases match TRBD2. CDR1 LGHDT and CDR2 YNNKEL come from the germline V gene (reference sequence). V was pared by 1 base and J by 7 bases, with 8 bases of the junction left unmatched. The CDR3 covers 16 residues. The CDR3 sequence is CASSQVASGGANTQYF. CDR3 DNA sequence: TGTGCCAGCAGCCAAGTTGCAAGCGGGGGGGCGAATACGCAGTATTTT.

In DNA, the CDR3 is TGTGCCAGCAGCAACCGGGACAAGTACCAAGAGACCCAGTACTTC. It specifies CASSNRDKYQETQYF. The chain has TRBV3-1 (or the pseudogene TRBV3-2) and TRBJ2-5; perhaps TRBD1 as D (6 bases). This CDR3 is built from 15 residues. Germline-derived CDR1 and CDR2 are LGHDT and YNNKEL (reference sequence). The ends were cut back, 5 bases at V and 0 bases at J, with 13 bases in the middle.

The rearrangement uses TRBV7-2 and TRBJ1-6; 7 bases are shared with TRBD1. This CDR3 region has 16 residues. V lost 5 bases, J lost 6 bases, and 10 bases stayed unmatched. Germline loops: CDR1 SGHTA, CDR2 FQGNSA. CDR3 in DNA: TGTGCCAGCAGCCAATCCGGGACAGAATTTAATTCACCCCTCCACTTT. Amino acids: CASSQSGTEFNSPLHF.

The chain employs TRBV4-1 and TRBJ2-1, with D possibly being TRBD1 (6 bases). The CDR3 is 15 amino acids. Trimming left V 3 bases short and J 4 bases short, with 13 bases between. CDR1 and CDR2 (germline): MGHRA, YSYEKL. CDR3 sequence reads: CASSQSGQAYNEQFF. CDR3 DNA sequence: TGCGCCAGCAGCCAGTCGGGACAAGCTTACAATGAGCAGTTCTTC.

The chain has TRBV6-5 and TRBJ2-2, with TRBD1 identical over 8 bases. Germline-derived CDR1 and CDR2 are MNHEY and SVGAGI. The CDR3 is made up of 16 amino acids. Losses at the gene ends were 4 bases for V and 3 bases for J; bases not matched to a gene: 7. The CDR3 DNA reads TGTGCCAGCAGTTTTGGACAGGGAAGGGACACCGGGGAGCTGTTTTTT. Its translation is CASSFGQGRDTGELFF.

This sequence joins TRBV29-1 and TRBJ1-1, with D possibly matching TRBD1 (6 bases). The CDR3 extends over 13 amino acids. The V gene lost 4 bases and the J gene lost 1 base, with 10 bases spanning the gap. In germline, CDR1 is SQVTM, CDR2 ANQGSEA. In nucleotides, the CDR3 is TGCAGCGTTGCGAGGGGACAGAACACTGAAGCTTTCTTT. Protein: CSVARGQNTEAFF.

This rearrangement joins TRBV5-4 to TRBJ1-6, with D hard to call. Germline loops: CDR1 SGHNT, CDR2 YYREEE (reference sequence). Trimming left V 0 bases short and J 0 bases short, with 7 bases between. The CDR3 length is 16 residues. Here the CDR3 reads CASSLAAGSYNSPLHF. DNA of the CDR3: TGTGCCAGCAGCTTGGCCGCAGGCTCCTATAATTCACCCCTCCACTTT. Together with reference TRBV5-4 and TRBJ1-6, the CDR3 gives the full variable domain: ETGVTQSPTHLIKTRGQQVTLRCSSQSGHNTVSWYQQALGQGPQFIFQYYREEENGRGNFPPRFSGLQFPNYSSELNVNALELDDSALYLCASSLAAGSYNSPLHFGNGTRLTVT.

The chain links TRBV3-1 (or the pseudogene TRBV3-2) to TRBJ1-6, with TRBD1 matching over 9 bases. This CDR3 is 15 amino acids long. Per germline, CDR1 LGHDT and CDR2 YNNKEL (reference sequence). Trimming at V came to 4 bases and at J to 5 bases, leaving 3 bases not matched to a gene. CDR3 nucleotide sequence: TGTGCCAGCAGCCGAGGGACAGGGAATAATTCACCCCTCCACTTT. Its translation is CASSRGTGNNSPLHF.

The CDR3 reads CASSSGGRAYNEQFF. The CDR3 nucleotides read TGTGCCAGCAGTAGCGGCGGGAGGGCCTACAATGAGCAGTTCTTC. The genes are TRBV6-5 and TRBJ2-1; 9 positions match TRBD2. Trimming at V came to 5 bases and at J to 2 bases, leaving 4 bases not matched to a gene. Per the germline V gene, CDR1 is MNHEY and CDR2 is SVGAGI. CDR3 length: 15 residues.

The chain joins TRBV3-1 (or the pseudogene TRBV3-2) to TRBJ2-1; the match to TRBD2 covers 13 bases. J lost 7 bases, V lost 1 base, and 10 bases had no gene match. The germline gives CDR1 LGHDT, CDR2 YNNKEL (reference sequence). CDR3 length equals 18 residues. The CDR3 is CASSQGLPGTSGTNEQFF. The CDR3 nucleotides read TGTGCCAGCAGCCAAGGCCTACCCGGGACTAGCGGGACAAATGAGCAGTTCTTC.